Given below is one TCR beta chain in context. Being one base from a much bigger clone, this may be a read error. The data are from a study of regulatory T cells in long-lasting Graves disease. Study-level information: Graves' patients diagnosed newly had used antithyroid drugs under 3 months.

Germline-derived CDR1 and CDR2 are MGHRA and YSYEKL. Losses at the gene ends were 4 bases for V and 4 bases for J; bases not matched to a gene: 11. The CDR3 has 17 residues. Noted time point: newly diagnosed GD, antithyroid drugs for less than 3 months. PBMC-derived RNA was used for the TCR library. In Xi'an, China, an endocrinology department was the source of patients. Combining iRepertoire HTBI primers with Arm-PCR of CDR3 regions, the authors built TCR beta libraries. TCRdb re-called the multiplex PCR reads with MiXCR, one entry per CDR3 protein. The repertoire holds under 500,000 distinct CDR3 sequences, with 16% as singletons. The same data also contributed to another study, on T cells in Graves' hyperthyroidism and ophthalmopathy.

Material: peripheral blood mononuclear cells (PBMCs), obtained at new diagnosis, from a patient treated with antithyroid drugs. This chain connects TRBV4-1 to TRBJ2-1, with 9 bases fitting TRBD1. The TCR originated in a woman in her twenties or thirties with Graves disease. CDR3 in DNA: TGCGCCAGCAGCCGAAAAACTTCCGGGACAGGGTACAATGAGCAGTTCTTC. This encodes CASSRKTSGTGYNEQFF.